Following are 28 T cell receptor beta chains from one sample sequenced in a study of cytomegalovirus exposure and HLA in healthy donors. A multiplex PCR was run with 60 Vbeta primers and 13 Jbeta primers. The table came from immunoSEQ multiplex PCR; TCRdb's copy has only in-frame clones and leaves some out. The table lists 150,000 to 200,000 clones, roughly 80% of them singletons, with 4.9% in the top ten. Sequencing input: PBMCs. Receptors were obtained from a male donor in good health and CMV-seronegative.

J is TRBJ2-5 and V is TRBV5-6; D perhaps matches TRBD1 (6 bases). The CDR3 sequence is 13 residues long. Trimming cost V 4 bases and J 2 bases, with 9 bases left between them. Germline CDR1 and CDR2: SGHDT and YYEEEE. CDR3 protein: CASSGTRQETQYF. The CDR3 DNA reads as TGTGCCAGCAGCGGGACACGTCAAGAGACCCAGTACTTC.

About this clone: The same CDR3 arises from other DNA sequences in this sample as well. This chain connects TRBV4-1 to TRBJ2-1; D may be TRBD2 (6 bases). Germline V gene sequence: CDR1 MGHRA, CDR2 YSYEKL. This CDR3 is built from 16 residues. V was cut by 4 bases and J by 4 bases, with 17 bases left in between. CDR3 sequence reads: CASSRLFSGDYNEQFF. The CDR3 DNA reads as TGCGCCAGCAGCCGGCTTTTTAGCGGTGATTACAATGAGCAGTTCTTC.

As to this clone: Relative to the germline gene, one junction end is altered; a read error may explain this. The same CDR3 arises from other DNA sequences in this sample as well. This rearrangement joins TRBV4-2 to TRBJ1-2; a possible D gene is TRBD1 (5 bases). Germline CDR1 reads LGHNA; CDR2 reads YNFKEQ. The CDR3 contains 14 residues. The DNA for the CDR3 is TGTGCCAGTAGCCTCGGGGGGGAGGCCTATGGCTACACCTTC. Encoded protein: CASSLGGEAYGYTF.

CDR3 region: CASSPTSGPRYTF. In nucleotides, the CDR3 is TGTGCCAGCTCACCCACGTCAGGGCCACGCTACACCTTC. The chain couples TRBV18 to TRBJ1-2, with D possibly being TRBD1 (5 bases). The CDR3 is 13 residues long. The V gene lost 3 bases and the J gene lost 9 bases, with 14 bases spanning the gap. From germline, CDR1 is KGHSH and CDR2 LQKENI.

The genes are TRBV4-2 and TRBJ2-1; the match to TRBD2 covers 8 bases. The CDR3 contains 18 residues. The ends lost 0 bases at V and 1 base at J; junction bases unmatched: 8. Looked up from germline, CDR1 is LGHNA and CDR2 is YNFKEQ. In DNA form, the CDR3 reads TGTGCCAGCAGCCAAGATGTGGCTAGCGGGCTATCCTACAATGAGCAGTTCTTC. Protein product: CASSQDVASGLSYNEQFF.

This chain connects TRBV6-1 to TRBJ1-4, with 9 bases matching TRBD1. CDR1 MNHNS and CDR2 SASEGT come from the germline V gene. J lost 8 bases, V lost 5 bases, and 9 bases had no gene match. The CDR3 spans 15 residues. CDR3 region: CASSFSTGGQEKLFF. CDR3 DNA sequence: TGTGCCAGCAGTTTTTCCACAGGGGGCCAAGAAAAACTGTTTTTT.

The chain couples TRBV10-3 to TRBJ1-2, with TRBD1 as a possible D gene (5 bases). This CDR3 region has 15 residues. Germline V lookup: CDR1 ENHRY, CDR2 SYGVKD. With 1 base removed from V and 8 bases from J, the gap between germline ends came to 17 bases. DNA of the CDR3: TGTGCCATCAGTGAGTGGGGGGTCGCTTCCGAAGGCTACACCTTC. Amino acids: CAISEWGVASEGYTF.

The CDR3: CASSPPGSYNEQFF. In DNA form, the CDR3 reads TGCGCCAGCAGCCCCCCAGGGTCCTACAATGAGCAGTTCTTC. The chain couples TRBV4-3 to TRBJ2-1; D is perhaps TRBD1 (5 bases). The V and J ends lost 4 bases and 1 base respectively, with 8 bases between them. This CDR3 spans 14 amino acids. The germline V gene has CDR1 LGHNA and CDR2 YSLEER.

The chain has TRBV19 and TRBJ1-5, with 7 bases aligning to TRBD1. This CDR3 spans 12 amino acids. Germline CDR1 LNHDA, CDR2 SQIVND (reference sequence). The J segment lost 7 bases and the V segment lost 7 bases, leaving 4 bases of the junction unmatched. The CDR3 coding sequence is TGTGCCAGTAAGAAGGGGGCCCAGCCCCAGCATTTT. Its translation: CASKKGAQPQHF.

J is TRBJ1-2 and V is TRBV6-5; tentative D call: TRBD1 (6 bases). CDR3 length equals 15 residues. Trimming took off 7 bases at V and 0 bases at J, with 15 bases between the two ends. Looked up from germline, CDR1 is MNHEY and CDR2 is SVGAGI. As DNA, the CDR3 is TGTGCCAGCAAGTCAGGGGCGCAAGCTAACTATGGCTACACCTTC. Amino acid sequence: CASKSGAQANYGYTF.

The V and J genes are TRBV7-8 and TRBJ2-5; D may be TRBD2 (6 bases). In germline, CDR1 is SGHVS, CDR2 FQNEAQ. The V and J ends lost 3 bases and 2 bases respectively, with 16 bases between them. The length of the CDR3 is 16 residues. This CDR3 is CASSFKAGWVQETQYF. CDR3 DNA sequence: TGTGCCAGCAGCTTTAAGGCGGGATGGGTGCAAGAGACCCAGTACTTC. Complete variable domain (other parts from reference TRBV7-8 and TRBJ2-5): GAGVSQSPRYKVAKRGQDVALRCDPISGHVSLFWYQQALGQGPEFLTYFQNEAQLDKSGLPSDRFFAERPEGSVSTLKIQRTQQEDSAVYLCASSFKAGWVQETQYFGPGTRLLVL.

This clone was observed a handful of times. The chain uses TRBV27 and TRBJ2-1; 13 bases map to TRBD2. This CDR3 spans 15 amino acids. Looked up from germline, CDR1 is MNHEY and CDR2 is SMNVEV (reference sequence). The J segment lost 9 bases and the V segment lost 6 bases, leaving 8 bases of the junction unmatched. CDR3 loop: CASRTGTSGTVEQFF. The CDR3 nucleotides read TGTGCCAGCAGGACCGGGACTAGCGGGACGGTTGAGCAGTTCTTC.

This clone was counted only a few times. The V gene is TRBV6-4, the J gene TRBJ2-2, with TRBD2 as a possible D gene (6 bases). This CDR3 has 15 residues. Germline V gene data show CDR1 as MRHNA and CDR2 as SNTAGT. V lost 0 bases to trimming and J lost 4 bases, with 9 bases between them. Here the CDR3 reads CASSDSRDFTGELFF. The CDR3 DNA sequence: TGTGCCAGCAGTGACTCGAGGGACTTCACCGGGGAGCTGTTTTTT.

V and J are TRBV28 and TRBJ1-1; D is unclear. This CDR3 spans 11 amino acids. Germline-derived CDR1 and CDR2 are MDHEN and SYDVKM. The V gene lost 9 bases and the J gene lost 0 bases, with 5 bases spanning the gap. CDR3 sequence reads: CASRLNTEAFF. In DNA form, the CDR3 reads TGTGCCAGTCGGTTGAACACTGAAGCTTTCTTT.

The gene calls are TRBV5-1 and TRBJ1-1, with 7 bases fitting TRBD1. This CDR3 is 16 amino acids long. Per germline, CDR1 SGHRS and CDR2 YFSETQ. V gave up 4 bases and J gave up 0 bases; unmatched junction bases: 9. In DNA form, the CDR3 reads TGCGCCAGCAGCCGGACAGGAGTGGGCTTGAACACTGAAGCTTTCTTT. Translating it yields CASSRTGVGLNTEAFF.

J is TRBJ1-1 and V is TRBV28; D gene uncertain. The CDR3 extends over 13 amino acids. Between the trimmed V and J ends, which lost 7 bases and 0 bases, there was a span of 9 bases. CDR1 is MDHEN, CDR2 SYDVKM, per germline. The CDR3 sequence is CASIEGVNTEAFF. CDR3 DNA sequence: TGTGCCAGCATCGAAGGAGTGAACACTGAAGCTTTCTTT.

This sequence joins TRBV4-1 and TRBJ2-5; the D gene is possibly TRBD1 (5 bases). This CDR3 spans 14 amino acids. In germline, CDR1 is MGHRA, CDR2 YSYEKL. Deletions cut 3 bases from V and 1 base from J, with 9 bases between. The CDR3 DNA follows: TGCGCCAGCAGCCACCGCAGGGCCCAAGAGACCCAGTACTTC. Translating gives CASSHRRAQETQYF.

This clone was detected only a few times. The chain has TRBV19 and TRBJ2-1; 8 positions match TRBD2. The CDR3 extends over 16 amino acids. CDR1 LNHDA and CDR2 SQIVND come from the germline V gene (reference sequence). The V gene end was trimmed by 6 bases and the J gene end by 0 bases; junction bases not matched to a gene: 7. For the CDR3, the DNA is TGTGCCAGTAGGCCTACTAGCGGCAGCTCCTACAATGAGCAGTTCTTC. It yields the protein CASRPTSGSSYNEQFF.

Ten or more counts support this clone. This chain connects TRBV25-1 to TRBJ2-2; tentatively, D is TRBD2 (5 bases). This CDR3 contains 16 residues. V was cut by 1 base and J by 1 base, with 10 bases left in between. Germline V lookup: CDR1 MGHDK, CDR2 SYGVNS. CDR3 nucleotides: TGTGCCAGCAGTGAATCTCGACGGGAGAACACCGGGGAGCTGTTTTTT. Translated: CASSESRRENTGELFF.

The chain uses TRBV27 and TRBJ2-7, with D uncertain. CDR1 is MNHEY and CDR2 is SMNVEV in the germline V gene (reference sequence). CDR3 length: 17 amino acids. Between the trimmed V and J ends, which lost 6 bases and 0 bases, there was a span of 21 bases. CDR3 nucleotide sequence: TGTGCCAGCAGCAATTGGCTTCATGGCCTTACCTCCTACGAGCAGTACTTC. It encodes CASSNWLHGLTSYEQYF.

The rearrangement uses TRBV19 and TRBJ1-5; D uncertain. V was shortened by 5 bases and J by 6 bases, with 17 bases between the two germline ends. CDR1 is LNHDA and CDR2 is SQIVND in the germline V gene (reference sequence). CDR3 length: 15 residues. As DNA, the CDR3 is TGTGCCAGTAGTTTCCTAGACCGGGAGGGTCAGCCCCAGCATTTT. Its translation: CASSFLDREGQPQHF.

This clone was counted between two and nine times. The chain carries TRBV5-1 and TRBJ1-1; D gene ambiguous. The CDR3 is 13 residues long. V was shortened by 4 bases and J by 0 bases, with 7 bases between the two germline ends. CDR1 SGHRS and CDR2 YFSETQ come from the germline V gene. The CDR3 spells CASSAGLNTEAFF. CDR3 sequence (DNA): TGCGCCAGCAGCGCGGGGTTGAACACTGAAGCTTTCTTT.

The rearrangement links TRBV25-1 to TRBJ2-4; TRBD1 matches 9 bases. There are 17 residues in the CDR3. After removal of 2 bases from V and 0 bases from J, the junction contained 5 bases not matched to a gene. From germline, CDR1 is MGHDK and CDR2 SYGVNS. In nucleotides, the CDR3 is TGTGCCAGCAGTGAAATTGGACAGGGGTCAGCCAAAAACATTCAGTACTTC. Its translation is CASSEIGQGSAKNIQYF.

This clone was observed once. The chain joins TRBV9 to TRBJ1-3; D is uncertain. Between the trimmed V and J ends, which lost 0 bases and 1 base, there was a span of 11 bases. The CDR3 consists of 16 residues. Germline V CDR1 and CDR2: SGDLS, YYNGEE. In DNA, the CDR3 is TGTGCCAGCAGCGTAGCCACAGCAAATTCTGGAAACACCATATATTTT. Translation: CASSVATANSGNTIYF.

Of note for this clone: Other DNA sequences in the same sample also yield this CDR3. This chain links TRBV9 with TRBJ2-7; perhaps TRBD1 as D (5 bases). The V gene lost 0 bases and the J gene lost 6 bases, with 7 bases spanning the gap. CDR3 length equals 12 residues. Germline-derived CDR1 and CDR2 are SGDLS and YYNGEE. The CDR3 is CASSVGGGEQYF. The CDR3 nucleotides are TGTGCCAGCAGCGTAGGGGGCGGCGAGCAGTACTTC.

CDR3 amino acids: CASSLYGAPGANVLTF. CDR3 in DNA: TGTGCCAGCAGTTTATATGGGGCCCCTGGGGCCAACGTCCTGACTTTC. This chain connects TRBV27 to TRBJ2-6; maybe TRBD1 (5 bases). V lost 1 base and J lost 2, with 9 bases in between. The CDR3 runs 16 residues. In germline, CDR1 is MNHEY, CDR2 SMNVEV (reference sequence).

The chain recombines TRBV28 with TRBJ2-7, with 9 positions matching TRBD1. This CDR3 is 13 amino acids long. The V gene's germline CDR1 is MDHEN and CDR2 SYDVKM. V shed 8 bases, J shed 2 bases, and the junction held 4 bases outside the gene matches. The CDR3 region is CASRDRAPYEQYF. The DNA for the CDR3 is TGTGCCAGCCGGGACAGGGCCCCCTACGAGCAGTACTTC. Complete variable domain (other parts from reference TRBV28 and TRBJ2-7): DVKVTQSSRYLVKRTGEKVFLECVQDMDHENMFWYRQDPGLGLRLIYFSYDVKMKEKGDIPEGYSVSREKKERFSLILESASTNQTSMYLCASRDRAPYEQYFGPGTRLTVT.

The chain has TRBV19 and TRBJ1-5; 7 bases fit TRBD1. Germline V CDR1 and CDR2: LNHDA, SQIVND (reference sequence). CDR3 size: 16 residues. V lost 4 bases to trimming and J lost 0 bases; unmatched junction nucleotides: 6. The CDR3 nucleotides read TGTGCCAGTAGTACCTTAGGGACAGCTAGCAATCAGCCCCAGCATTTT. Protein sequence: CASSTLGTASNQPQHF.